This T cell receptor (beta chain) comes out of a study of tumor and adjacent non-tumor tissue in lung cancer. As regards this clonotype: What it recognizes is unknown.

This sample's RNA came from whole unsorted tissue. The CDR3 length is 18 residues. Germline V gene data show CDR1 as MNHEY and CDR2 as SVGEGT. Trimming took 8 bases from V and 3 from J; bases not matched to a gene: 22. The library came from three nested PCR rounds adapted from ARM-PCR protocols. Each CDR3 protein is one row after TCRdb ran MiXCR on the multiplex PCR reads. The repertoire holds 100,000 to 150,000 distinct CDR3 sequences, with about 66% as singletons. Study-wide points: Compared with tumor, normal lung showed significantly lower TCR diversity.

The chain employs TRBV6-2 or TRBV6-3 and TRBJ2-7, with 7 positions matching TRBD1. This clonotype was obtained from a man aged 25-45 years with non-small cell lung cancer. Material: lung tumor tissue. The CDR3 region has the DNA TGTGCCAGCGATTACTCGTATCGACAGGGACAGATGATCTACGAGCAGTACTTC. Amino acid sequence: CASDYSYRQGQMIYEQYF.